These 25 T cell receptor beta chains were sequenced from one sample in a study of cytomegalovirus exposure and HLA in healthy donors. PCR employed 60 Vbeta and 13 Jbeta primers. Libraries were prepared by immunoSEQ multiplex PCR; TCRdb keeps only in-frame clonotypes and omits some of them. The table records 210,000 or so clones, around 86% of them present only once. The sample was PBMCs. These receptors came from a man aged 25-45 years in good health and CMV-seronegative.

The gene calls are TRBV6-5 and TRBJ1-1; D is ambiguous. CDR1 and CDR2 from the germline V gene are MNHEY and SVGAGI. The CDR3 sequence is 12 residues long. Trimming removed 4 bases at V and 4 bases at J, with 7 bases between. CDR3 in amino acids: CASSSMVTEAFF. For the CDR3, the DNA is TGTGCCAGCAGTTCTATGGTCACTGAAGCTTTCTTT.

The V call is TRBV21-1, the J call TRBJ2-3; the D call of TRBD1 is as the table states it, not checked on the DNA. TRBV21-1 is tagged as a pseudogene. CDR3 size: 17 residues. CDR3 DNA sequence: TGTGCCAGCAAGGGGTCAGGCCTCCTCCACAGCACAGATACGCAGTATTTT. It codes for CASKGSGLLHSTDTQYF.

The chain employs TRBV5-1 and TRBJ2-5; 7 nucleotides line up with TRBD1. This CDR3 is 13 amino acids long. The germline V gene encodes CDR1 SGHRS and CDR2 YFSETQ. Losses at the gene ends were 1 base for V and 4 bases for J; bases not matched to a gene: 1. CDR3 protein: CASSLRDRETQYF. Written as DNA, the CDR3 is TGCGCCAGCAGCTTGCGGGACAGAGAGACCCAGTACTTC.

This clone was recorded once. The chain carries TRBV9 and TRBJ1-3, with TRBD1 identical over 7 bases. Germline V gene lookup returns CDR1 SGDLS and CDR2 YYNGEE. The CDR3 has 14 residues. J lost 9 bases, V lost 4 bases, and 10 bases had no gene match. Here the CDR3 reads CASSPTGYESTIYF. For the CDR3, the DNA is TGTGCCAGCAGCCCGACAGGGTATGAGAGCACCATATATTTT. The full variable domain, with the rest looked up from reference TRBV9 and TRBJ1-3, is DSGVTQTPKHLITATGQRVTLRCSPRSGDLSVYWYQQSLDQGLQFLIQYYNGEERAKGNILERFSAQQFPDLHSELNLSSLELGDSALYFCASSPTGYESTIYFGEGSWLTVV.

V is TRBV21-1 and J is TRBJ2-1; the table's D call, TRBD2, was not checked against the DNA. TRBV21-1 is deemed a pseudogene. The CDR3 covers 17 residues. CDR3: CASSWGPREGLYNEQFF. The CDR3 nucleotides are TGTGCCAGCAGCTGGGGGCCAAGGGAGGGACTATACAATGAGCAGTTCTTC.

V is TRBV27 and J is TRBJ2-7; TRBD2 matches at 13 bases. The CDR3 runs to 17 residues. Losses at the gene ends were 6 bases for V and 5 bases for J; bases not matched to a gene: 13. CDR1 and CDR2 (germline): MNHEY, SMNVEV (reference sequence). The CDR3 DNA follows: TGTGCCAGCAGGCCTCTCCCGGGACTAGCGGGATACCACGAGCAGTACTTC. Protein sequence: CASRPLPGLAGYHEQYF.

The V and J genes are TRBV5-5 and TRBJ1-5, with D unresolved. The length of the CDR3 is 13 residues. The V and J ends lost 4 bases and 5 bases respectively, with 10 bases between them. Germline V gene lookup returns CDR1 SGHKS and CDR2 YYEKEE (reference sequence). The chain's CDR3 is CASSRSVDQPQHF. In DNA, the CDR3 is TGTGCCAGCAGCCGGTCCGTTGATCAGCCCCAGCATTTT.

This clone was seen more than once but under ten times. J is TRBJ1-6 and V is TRBV27; no firm D call. CDR3 size: 13 residues. The germline CDR1 and CDR2 sequences are MNHEY and SMNVEV (reference sequence). V was clipped by 5 bases and J by 9 bases, with 11 bases between them. The CDR3 coding sequence is TGTGCCAGCAGTCAGACATGGGCTTCACCCCTCCACTTT. Amino acid sequence: CASSQTWASPLHF.

The chain is built from TRBV28 and TRBJ2-7; 7 positions match TRBD2. The CDR3 runs 13 residues. The trim removed 8 bases at V and 2 bases at J, leaving 6 bases unmatched. Germline CDR1 reads MDHEN; CDR2 reads SYDVKM. The CDR3 bases are TGTGCCAGCCACCCCCGGGGGGCCTACGAGCAGTACTTC. Amino acid sequence: CASHPRGAYEQYF. Filled out from reference TRBV28 and TRBJ2-7, the complete variable domain reads DVKVTQSSRYLVKRTGEKVFLECVQDMDHENMFWYRQDPGLGLRLIYFSYDVKMKEKGDIPEGYSVSREKKERFSLILESASTNQTSMYLCASHPRGAYEQYFGPGTRLTVT.

The chain combines TRBV27 with TRBJ1-3, with TRBD1 identical over 7 bases. CDR1 is MNHEY, CDR2 SMNVEV, per germline (reference sequence). J lost 7 bases, V lost 5 bases, and 14 bases had no gene match. This CDR3 has 16 amino acids. The CDR3 spells CASSKGTALEGNTIYF. In nucleotides, the CDR3 is TGTGCCAGCAGTAAAGGGACAGCTCTGGAAGGGAACACCATATATTTT.

The chain couples TRBV4-1 to TRBJ2-3; 8 bases agree with TRBD2. The V gene's germline CDR1 is MGHRA and CDR2 YSYEKL. The V gene end was trimmed by 0 bases and the J gene end by 1 base; junction bases not matched to a gene: 6. The CDR3 contains 17 residues. The CDR3 region is CASSQDGGARGTDTQYF. Here the CDR3 DNA reads TGCGCCAGCAGCCAAGACGGGGGGGCCAGGGGCACAGATACGCAGTATTTT.

Concerning this clone: One end of the junction is discordant with germline, which a read error may explain. The CDR3 spells CASSLEVVENIGELFF. CDR3 coding DNA: TGCGCCAGCAGCTTGGAAGTTGTCGAAAACATCGGGGAGCTGTTTTTT. The J gene is TRBJ2-2, the V gene TRBV5-1, with D unclear. Germline-derived CDR1 and CDR2 are SGHRS and YFSETQ. CDR3 size: 16 residues.

The chain links TRBV7-8 to TRBJ2-7; 9 bases are a match to TRBD2. CDR3 size: 15 residues. The V gene end was trimmed by 0 bases and the J gene end by 3 bases; junction bases not matched to a gene: 3. Germline CDR1 is SGHVS and CDR2 is FQNEAQ. Written as DNA, the CDR3 is TGTGCCAGCAGCTTAGCGGCTAGCGGGAACTACGAGCAGTACTTC. It codes for CASSLAASGNYEQYF.

The chain has TRBV7-9 and TRBJ2-7, with 8 bases aligning to TRBD1. The CDR3 sequence is 14 residues long. Per germline, CDR1 SEHNR and CDR2 FQNEAQ (reference sequence). Trimming cost V 5 bases and J 2 bases; bases outside gene matches: 5. This CDR3 reads CASSRTGSPYEQYF. In DNA form, the CDR3 reads TGTGCCAGCAGCCGGACAGGGTCACCCTACGAGCAGTACTTC.

The chain combines TRBV4-3 with TRBJ1-1, with 10 bases identical to TRBD1. CDR1 LGHNA and CDR2 YSLEER come from the germline V gene. The CDR3 spans 19 residues. The ends lost 0 bases at V and 2 bases at J; junction bases unmatched: 12. The CDR3 protein is CASSQDGGTGVFRNTEAFF. CDR3 coding DNA: TGCGCCAGCAGCCAAGATGGGGGGACAGGGGTCTTTAGAAACACTGAAGCTTTCTTT.

This clone was seen only a few times. V and J are TRBV5-4 and TRBJ1-2; 7 positions agree with TRBD1. Germline lookup yields CDR1 SGHNT and CDR2 YYREEE (reference sequence). The J segment lost 5 bases and the V segment lost 5 bases, leaving 9 bases of the junction unmatched. This CDR3 has 14 residues. The chain's CDR3 is CASSPGTAGYGYTF. CDR3 DNA sequence: TGTGCCAGCAGTCCCGGGACAGCTGGGTATGGCTACACCTTC.

This rearrangement joins TRBV28 to TRBJ2-7; D is uncertain. Germline CDR1 and CDR2: MDHEN and SYDVKM. The CDR3 contains 14 residues. With 6 bases removed from V and 5 bases from J, the gap between germline ends came to 17 bases. The CDR3 spells CASRGWQVSHEQYF. CDR3 coding DNA: TGTGCCAGCAGGGGTTGGCAGGTTAGTCACGAGCAGTACTTC.

The chain combines TRBV7-9 with TRBJ2-7, with 10 nucleotides matching TRBD1. This CDR3 contains 14 residues. The J segment lost 4 bases and the V segment lost 5 bases, leaving 5 bases of the junction unmatched. Germline loops: CDR1 SEHNR, CDR2 FQNEAQ (reference sequence). The chain's CDR3 is CASSPTGGAYEQYF. DNA of the CDR3: TGTGCCAGCAGCCCGACAGGGGGCGCTTACGAGCAGTACTTC. Drawing the rest from reference TRBV7-9 and TRBJ2-7, the complete variable domain is DTGVSQNPRHKITKRGQNVTFRCDPISEHNRLYWYRQTLGQGPEFLTYFQNEAQLEKSRLLSDRFSAERPKGSFSTLEIQRTEQGDSAMYLCASSPTGGAYEQYFGPGTRLTVT.

The V gene is TRBV30, the J gene TRBJ1-3, with a possible D match to TRBD1 (5 bases). Trimming removed 3 bases from V and 1 base from J, with 13 bases in between. The CDR3 has 15 amino acids. Germline CDR1 GTSNPN, CDR2 SVGIG (reference sequence). DNA for the CDR3: TGTGCCTGGAGCTACAGGCGATTATCTGGAAACACCATATATTTT. Translation: CAWSYRRLSGNTIYF.

The V call is TRBV28, the J call TRBJ1-6, with 8 bases lining up with TRBD1. Germline V gene sequence: CDR1 MDHEN, CDR2 SYDVKM. With V trimmed by 6 bases and J by 7 bases, 11 bases remained unmatched. The CDR3 is 16 residues long. Written as DNA, the CDR3 is TGTGCCAGCAGCGGTTCGACAGGGGATAGAAATTCACCCCTCCACTTT. Its translation: CASSGSTGDRNSPLHF. The entire variable domain, with the rest obtained from reference TRBV28 and TRBJ1-6, is as follows: DVKVTQSSRYLVKRTGEKVFLECVQDMDHENMFWYRQDPGLGLRLIYFSYDVKMKEKGDIPEGYSVSREKKERFSLILESASTNQTSMYLCASSGSTGDRNSPLHFGNGTRLTVT.

This chain links TRBV9 with TRBJ1-1; maybe TRBD1 (5 bases). Germline values: CDR1 SGDLS, CDR2 YYNGEE. Trimming removed 6 bases at V and 4 bases at J, with 16 bases between. The CDR3 covers 14 residues. Here the CDR3 reads CASNTIHRLTEAFF. The DNA for the CDR3 is TGTGCCAGCAACACCATACACAGGCTCACTGAAGCTTTCTTT.

This clone showed up just a few times. V and J are TRBV5-4 and TRBJ2-3, with 11 bases matching TRBD2. Germline values: CDR1 SGHNT, CDR2 YYREEE (reference sequence). The CDR3 loop spans 18 amino acids. J lost 5 bases, V lost 4 bases, and 15 bases had no gene match. The DNA of the CDR3 is TGTGCCAGCAGCAATCCAATACTTAGCGGGAGGGCCGGAGATACGCAGTATTTT. It codes for CASSNPILSGRAGDTQYF. Based on the CDR3 plus reference TRBV5-4 and TRBJ2-3, the full variable domain is ETGVTQSPTHLIKTRGQQVTLRCSSQSGHNTVSWYQQALGQGPQFIFQYYREEENGRGNFPPRFSGLQFPNYSSELNVNALELDDSALYLCASSNPILSGRAGDTQYFGPGTRLTVL.

As concerns this clone: One junction end does not reproduce the germline sequence, and a read error may be involved. V usage is TRBV28 and J usage is TRBJ2-4; weak D call: TRBD2 (6 bases). CDR1 is MDHEN, CDR2 SYDVKM, per germline. The CDR3 spans 18 residues. CDR3 coding DNA: TGTGCCAGCAGTTCTCGGGGGTGGTCCCCTATAGCCAAAAACAGTCAGTACTTC. Amino acids: CASSSRGWSPIAKNSQYF.

This chain connects TRBV29-1 to TRBJ1-2; no definite D call. Germline V gives CDR1 SQVTM, CDR2 ANQGSEA. Trimming shortened V by 6 bases and J by 6 bases, and 11 bases separated the two germline ends. The CDR3 is 11 amino acids. The CDR3 DNA follows: TGCAGCGTCGACCCAGGCGATGGCTACACCTTC. Translating gives CSVDPGDGYTF. The full variable domain, its missing parts supplied by reference TRBV29-1 and TRBJ1-2, is SAVISQKPSRDICQRGTSLTIQCQVDSQVTMMFWYRQQPGQSLTLIATANQGSEATYESGFVIDKFPISRPNLTFSTLTVSNMSPEDSSIYLCSVDPGDGYTFGSGTRLTVV.

The gene calls are TRBV19 and TRBJ1-1, with D tentatively TRBD1 (6 bases). Germline V gene lookup returns CDR1 LNHDA and CDR2 SQIVND (reference sequence). The CDR3 sequence is 13 residues long. Trimming removed 3 bases from V and 6 bases from J, with 11 bases in between. The CDR3 DNA sequence: TGTGCCAGTAGTATGGGGGGGGCGGCTGAAGCTTTCTTT. Encoded protein: CASSMGGAAEAFF.